A selection of T cell receptor beta chains follows, all from one sample in a study of OX40 agonist ivuxolimab in advanced cancers. This table comes from immunoSEQ multiplex PCR, and its TCRdb copy is limited to in-frame clones, with some not included. The sample yields some 140,000 clones, 90% seen once. Sequences were derived from CD4+ or CD8+ T cells sorted from blood, sampled in a trial of the OX40 agonist ivuxolimab. The receptor source for this set is an adult with an advanced solid tumor such as melanoma, head and neck, liver or kidney cancer. Each CDR3 is given with its conserved first and last residue. The order of the fields is V gene, J gene, D gene, clone size, CDR3 protein, CDR3 DNA. The D gene is left open where the match is weak. Size tells how often a clone was seen (once, few, many) or the class of an expanded clone, and some rows leave it out.

V gene: TRBV11-2; J gene: TRBJ1-1; D gene: .; clone size: .; CDR3 protein: CASSLEGPVAFF; CDR3 DNA: TGTGCCAGCAGCTTAGAAGGCCCGGTGGCTTTCTTT
V gene: TRBV5-8; J gene: TRBJ1-4; D gene: TRBD1; clone size: .; CDR3 protein: CASSQGVINEKLFF; CDR3 DNA: TGTGCCAGCAGCCAGGGGGTGATTAATGAAAAACTGTTTTTT
V gene: TRBV7-3; J gene: TRBJ1-3; D gene: .; clone size: .; CDR3 protein: CASSSGREPGNTIYF; CDR3 DNA: TGTGCCAGCAGCTCCGGACGGGAGCCTGGAAACACCATATATTTT
V gene: TRBV6-5; J gene: TRBJ1-1; D gene: .; clone size: .; CDR3 protein: CASSGALNTEAFF; CDR3 DNA: TGTGCGTCAAGTGGGGCCCTGAACACTGAAGCTTTCTTT
V gene: TRBV2; J gene: TRBJ2-7; D gene: TRBD1; clone size: few; CDR3 protein: CASSEYRGNYEQYF; CDR3 DNA: TGTGCCAGCAGTGAGTACAGGGGGAACTACGAGCAGTACTTC
V gene: TRBV4-3; J gene: TRBJ1-1; D gene: .; clone size: .; CDR3 protein: CASSPLGLRTEAFF; CDR3 DNA: TGCGCCAGCAGCCCCCTGGGCCTAAGAACTGAAGCTTTCTTT
V gene: TRBV28; J gene: TRBJ2-5; D gene: .; clone size: .; CDR3 protein: CASGAPAPHQETQYF; CDR3 DNA: TGTGCCAGCGGGGCCCCGGCCCCACACCAAGAGACCCAGTACTTC
V gene: TRBV7-2; J gene: TRBJ2-3; D gene: TRBD2; clone size: .; CDR3 protein: CASSKGLAADTQYF; CDR3 DNA: TGTGCCAGCAGCAAGGGACTAGCGGCAGATACGCAGTATTTT
V gene: TRBV19; J gene: TRBJ1-3; D gene: .; clone size: .; CDR3 protein: CASSTGNTIYF; CDR3 DNA: TGTGCCAGTAGTACTGGAAACACCATATATTTT
V gene: TRBV6-1; J gene: TRBJ2-3; D gene: .; clone size: few; CDR3 protein: CASSEDTTDTQYF; CDR3 DNA: TGTGCCAGCAGTGAAGACACCACAGATACGCAGTATTTT
V gene: TRBV10-3; J gene: TRBJ2-5; D gene: TRBD1; clone size: .; CDR3 protein: CAISDQGQVGQYF; CDR3 DNA: TGTGCCATCAGTGATCAAGGACAGGTTGGGCAGTACTTC
V gene: TRBV7-3; J gene: TRBJ2-1; D gene: .; clone size: .; CDR3 protein: CASSWAGSDNEQFF; CDR3 DNA: TGTGCCAGCAGCTGGGCCGGGTCTGACAATGAGCAGTTCTTC
V gene: TRBV10-1; J gene: TRBJ2-7; D gene: TRBD1; clone size: .; CDR3 protein: CASSATGTEQYF; CDR3 DNA: TGCGCCAGCAGTGCGACAGGGACCGAGCAGTACTTC
V gene: TRBV18; J gene: TRBJ1-5; D gene: TRBD1; clone size: .; CDR3 protein: CASSPSRDRVAQPQHF; CDR3 DNA: TGTGCCAGCTCACCATCCCGGGACAGGGTAGCTCAGCCCCAGCATTTT
V gene: TRBV19; J gene: TRBJ2-1; D gene: TRBD1; clone size: .; CDR3 protein: CASSITGDVYNEQFF; CDR3 DNA: TGTGCCAGTAGTATTACAGGGGACGTCTACAATGAGCAGTTCTTC
V gene: TRBV28; J gene: TRBJ1-5; D gene: .; clone size: .; CDR3 protein: CATRTGFSQPQHF; CDR3 DNA: TGTGCCACCAGAACAGGGTTTTCTCAGCCCCAGCATTTT
V gene: TRBV5-4; J gene: TRBJ2-7; D gene: TRBD2; clone size: .; CDR3 protein: CASSSTSGGVYEQYF; CDR3 DNA: TGTGCCAGCAGCAGTACTAGCGGAGGGGTCTACGAGCAGTACTTC
V gene: TRBV28; J gene: TRBJ2-7; D gene: .; clone size: once; CDR3 protein: CASSLRYEQYF; CDR3 DNA: TGTGCCAGCAGTTTGCGCTACGAGCAGTACTTC
V gene: TRBV7-9; J gene: TRBJ2-2; D gene: .; clone size: .; CDR3 protein: CASSATAETFANTGELFF; CDR3 DNA: TGTGCCAGCAGCGCTACAGCGGAAACCTTCGCGAACACCGGGGAGCTGTTTTTT
V gene: TRBV10-2; J gene: TRBJ1-6; D gene: TRBD1; clone size: .; CDR3 protein: CASSGDRGTLF; CDR3 DNA: TGCGCCAGCTCCGGGGACAGGGGAACCCTTTTT
V gene: TRBV7-2; J gene: TRBJ2-7; D gene: TRBD2; clone size: .; CDR3 protein: CASSLASGSRYEQYF; CDR3 DNA: TGTGCCAGCAGCTTGGCTAGCGGGAGTCGCTACGAGCAGTACTTC
V gene: TRBV7-3; J gene: TRBJ2-2; D gene: TRBD1; clone size: .; CDR3 protein: CASSFQGANGELFF; CDR3 DNA: TGTGCCAGCAGCTTCCAGGGGGCTAACGGGGAGCTGTTTTTT
V gene: TRBV7-9; J gene: TRBJ2-3; D gene: TRBD2; clone size: once; CDR3 protein: CASSDDAGTRDSDTQYF; CDR3 DNA: TGTGCCAGCAGCGACGACGCCGGGACTAGGGATTCAGATACGCAGTATTTT
V gene: TRBV6-5; J gene: TRBJ1-2; D gene: .; clone size: .; CDR3 protein: CASSYSMAGGYGYTF; CDR3 DNA: TGTGCCAGCAGTTACTCGATGGCAGGCGGCTATGGCTACACCTTC
V gene: TRBV4-2; J gene: TRBJ2-2; D gene: .; clone size: .; CDR3 protein: CASSQARGTGELFF; CDR3 DNA: TGTGCCAGCAGCCAAGCCAGGGGTACCGGGGAGCTGTTTTTT
V gene: TRBV28; J gene: TRBJ2-1; D gene: TRBD2; clone size: .; CDR3 protein: CASSPSGKSYNEQFF; CDR3 DNA: TGTGCCAGCAGTCCGAGCGGGAAATCCTACAATGAGCAGTTCTTC
V gene: TRBV29-1; J gene: TRBJ2-3; D gene: TRBD2; clone size: .; CDR3 protein: CSATGGGTDTQYF; CDR3 DNA: TGCAGCGCCACTGGGGGGGGCACAGATACGCAGTATTTT
V gene: TRBV28; J gene: TRBJ2-7; D gene: TRBD1; clone size: .; CDR3 protein: CASSLGQPYEQYF; CDR3 DNA: TGTGCCAGCAGCCTGGGACAGCCCTACGAGCAGTACTTC
V gene: TRBV7-3; J gene: TRBJ2-1; D gene: .; clone size: once; CDR3 protein: CASSLMAGAYNEQFF; CDR3 DNA: TGTGCCAGCAGCTTAATGGCAGGGGCTTACAATGAGCAGTTCTTC
V gene: TRBV28; J gene: TRBJ2-3; D gene: TRBD2; clone size: .; CDR3 protein: CASSSGRTDTQYF; CDR3 DNA: TGTGCCAGCAGCTCCGGGAGGACAGATACGCAGTATTTT
V gene: TRBV19; J gene: TRBJ2-1; D gene: TRBD2; clone size: .; CDR3 protein: CASSAGLAENEQFF; CDR3 DNA: TGTGCCAGTAGTGCGGGACTAGCGGAAAATGAGCAGTTCTTC
V gene: TRBV19; J gene: TRBJ1-4; D gene: .; clone size: .; CDR3 protein: CASSILVGHFGEKLFF; CDR3 DNA: TGTGCCAGTAGTATTCTAGTCGGCCACTTTGGGGAAAAACTGTTTTTT
V gene: TRBV27; J gene: TRBJ2-7; D gene: .; clone size: .; CDR3 protein: CASRWYANSYEQYF; CDR3 DNA: TGTGCCAGCAGATGGTATGCGAACTCCTACGAGCAGTACTTC
V gene: TRBV27; J gene: TRBJ2-3; D gene: TRBD2; clone size: .; CDR3 protein: CASSFSGRSDTQYF; CDR3 DNA: TGTGCCAGCAGTTTCAGCGGGAGGTCGGATACGCAGTATTTT
V gene: TRBV5-4; J gene: TRBJ1-2; D gene: .; clone size: .; CDR3 protein: CASSFSGGLGYTF; CDR3 DNA: TGTGCCAGCAGCTTCTCTGGGGGGTTAGGCTACACCTTC
V gene: TRBV5-5; J gene: TRBJ1-5; D gene: .; clone size: .; CDR3 protein: CASSLAVAYSNQPQHF; CDR3 DNA: TGTGCCAGCAGCTTGGCCGTGGCCTATAGCAATCAGCCCCAGCATTTT
V gene: TRBV9; J gene: TRBJ2-7; D gene: .; clone size: .; CDR3 protein: CASSVARGIAGVPEVFCF; CDR3 DNA: .
V gene: TRBV28; J gene: TRBJ1-2; D gene: .; clone size: .; CDR3 protein: CASTTALYGYTF; CDR3 DNA: TGTGCCAGCACTACAGCACTCTATGGCTACACCTTC
V gene: TRBV7-9; J gene: TRBJ2-3; D gene: .; clone size: .; CDR3 protein: CASSLVPQSTDTQYF; CDR3 DNA: TGTGCCAGCAGCCTAGTCCCCCAATCCACAGATACGCAGTATTTT
V gene: TRBV11-2; J gene: TRBJ1-4; D gene: TRBD1; clone size: .; CDR3 protein: CASSSYRGRNEKLFF; CDR3 DNA: TGTGCCAGCAGCTCATACAGGGGCCGCAATGAAAAACTGTTTTTT
V gene: TRBV15; J gene: TRBJ2-7; D gene: .; clone size: .; CDR3 protein: CATSRTGYEQYF; CDR3 DNA: TGTGCCACCAGCAGGACAGGCTACGAGCAGTACTTC
V gene: TRBV23-1; J gene: TRBJ1-2; D gene: .; clone size: .; CDR3 protein: CASSRPSFVSQGNSDGYTF; CDR3 DNA: TGCGCCAGCAGTCGACCTTCTTTCGTGTCGCAGGGGAACAGCGATGGCTACACCTTC
V gene: TRBV19; J gene: TRBJ2-3; D gene: .; clone size: .; CDR3 protein: CATRPPILSDTQYF; CDR3 DNA: TGTGCCACCCGACCCCCCATCCTCTCAGATACGCAGTATTTT
V gene: TRBV12-5; J gene: TRBJ2-7; D gene: TRBD2; clone size: once; CDR3 protein: CASGLVPGTSGSTNSYEQYF; CDR3 DNA: TGTGCTAGTGGTTTGGTACCCGGGACTAGCGGGAGTACAAACTCCTACGAGCAGTACTTC
V gene: TRBV2; J gene: TRBJ1-2; D gene: TRBD1; clone size: .; CDR3 protein: CASRKAGTVHRGYTF; CDR3 DNA: TGTGCCAGCAGAAAAGCGGGGACAGTCCATAGGGGCTACACCTTC
V gene: TRBV9; J gene: TRBJ1-2; D gene: .; clone size: few; CDR3 protein: CASSVAAGYGYTF; CDR3 DNA: TGTGCCAGCAGCGTAGCTGCAGGCTATGGCTACACCTTC
V gene: TRBV18; J gene: TRBJ2-2; D gene: .; clone size: .; CDR3 protein: CASSPPPPATGELFF; CDR3 DNA: TGTGCCAGCTCACCACCCCCGCCAGCCACCGGGGAGCTGTTTTTT
V gene: TRBV5-1; J gene: TRBJ2-1; D gene: .; clone size: once; CDR3 protein: CASSSSLGFRNEQFF; CDR3 DNA: TGCGCCAGCAGCTCATCCTTAGGTTTTCGCAATGAGCAGTTCTTC
V gene: TRBV6-4; J gene: TRBJ2-1; D gene: .; clone size: .; CDR3 protein: CASSGTEYNEQFF; CDR3 DNA: TGTGCCAGCAGTGGGACAGAGTACAATGAGCAGTTCTTC
V gene: TRBV7-4; J gene: TRBJ1-1; D gene: .; clone size: once; CDR3 protein: CASSYRQDEMNTEAFF; CDR3 DNA: TGTGCCAGCAGCTACCGACAGGACGAAATGAACACTGAAGCTTTCTTT
V gene: TRBV2; J gene: TRBJ2-7; D gene: .; clone size: .; CDR3 protein: CASRRTRPSEQYF; CDR3 DNA: TGTGCCAGCAGGAGGACAAGGCCTTCCGAGCAGTACTTC
V gene: TRBV5-6; J gene: TRBJ2-7; D gene: .; clone size: .; CDR3 protein: CASSLGLTEYEQYF; CDR3 DNA: TGTGCCAGCAGCTTGGGTCTGACAGAGTACGAGCAGTACTTC